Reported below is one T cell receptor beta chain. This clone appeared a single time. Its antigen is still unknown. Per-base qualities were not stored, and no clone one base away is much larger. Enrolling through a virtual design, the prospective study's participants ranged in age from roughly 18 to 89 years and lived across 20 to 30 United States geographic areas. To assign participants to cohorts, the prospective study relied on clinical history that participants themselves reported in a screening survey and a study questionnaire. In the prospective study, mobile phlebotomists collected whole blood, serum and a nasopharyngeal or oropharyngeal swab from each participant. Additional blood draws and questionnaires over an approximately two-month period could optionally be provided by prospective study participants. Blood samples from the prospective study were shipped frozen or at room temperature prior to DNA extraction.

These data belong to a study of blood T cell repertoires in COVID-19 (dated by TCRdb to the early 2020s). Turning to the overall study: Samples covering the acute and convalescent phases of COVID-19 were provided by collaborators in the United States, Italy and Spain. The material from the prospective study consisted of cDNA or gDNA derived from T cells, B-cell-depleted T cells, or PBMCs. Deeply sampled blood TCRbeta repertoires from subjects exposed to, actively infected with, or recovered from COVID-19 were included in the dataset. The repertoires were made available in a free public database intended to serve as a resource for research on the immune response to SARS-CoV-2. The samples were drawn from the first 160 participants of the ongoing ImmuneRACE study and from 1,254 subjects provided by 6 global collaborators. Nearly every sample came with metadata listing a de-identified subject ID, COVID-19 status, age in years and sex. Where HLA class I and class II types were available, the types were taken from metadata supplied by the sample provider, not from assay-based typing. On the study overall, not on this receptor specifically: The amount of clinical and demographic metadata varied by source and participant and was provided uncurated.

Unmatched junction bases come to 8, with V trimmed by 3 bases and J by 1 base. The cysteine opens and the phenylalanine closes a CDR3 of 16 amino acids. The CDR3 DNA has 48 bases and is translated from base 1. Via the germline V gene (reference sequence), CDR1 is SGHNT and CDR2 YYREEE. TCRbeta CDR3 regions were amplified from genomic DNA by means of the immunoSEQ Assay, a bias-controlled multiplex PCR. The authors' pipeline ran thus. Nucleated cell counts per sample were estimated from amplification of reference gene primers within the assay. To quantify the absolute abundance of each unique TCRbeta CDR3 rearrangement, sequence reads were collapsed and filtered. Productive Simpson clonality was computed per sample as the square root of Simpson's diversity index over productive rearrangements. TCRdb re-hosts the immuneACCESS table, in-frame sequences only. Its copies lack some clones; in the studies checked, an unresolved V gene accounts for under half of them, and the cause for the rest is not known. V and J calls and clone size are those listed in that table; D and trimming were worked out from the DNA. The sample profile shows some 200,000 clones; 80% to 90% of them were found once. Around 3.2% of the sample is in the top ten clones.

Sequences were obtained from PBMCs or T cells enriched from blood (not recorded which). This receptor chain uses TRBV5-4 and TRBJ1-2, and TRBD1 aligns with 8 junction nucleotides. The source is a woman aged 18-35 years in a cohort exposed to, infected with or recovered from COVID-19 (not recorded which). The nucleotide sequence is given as TGTGCCAGCAGCTCTGGCATGACAGGGGTTAACTATGGCTACACCTTC. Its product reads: CASSSGMTGVNYGYTF.